The entry below gives a single TCR beta chain sequence along with its context. The target antigen is unknown. The entry originates in a study of cytomegalovirus exposure and HLA in healthy donors. Study overall: The same platform was used for the 110 or so validation repertoires and the roughly 600 first-cohort repertoires, a later analysis reported.

The donors were part of the validation cohort of roughly 110 subjects. That cohort was separate from the first cohort, which comprised fewer than 800 subjects. Study results and limitations: It was reported that the classifier diagnosed cytomegalovirus status with high specificity and sensitivity in both the original and validation cohorts. The finding came from a later analysis; first-cohort TCR clusters tended to co-occur in the 95 to 150 validation repertoires.

The repertoire was sequenced with immunoSEQ multiplex PCR; TCRdb's copy has only in-frame clones and lacks some. Found here are some 170,000 clones, more than 75% of them singletons; the top ten hold approximately 7.7%. Between the trimmed V and J ends, which lost 1 base and 8 bases, there was a span of 14 bases. In germline, CDR1 is LGHNA, CDR2 YSLEER. The CDR3 length is 14 residues. The sequenced material came from PBMCs. This rearrangement joins TRBV4-3 to TRBJ1-2; D unclear. The TCR comes from a man between 25 and 39 years old in good health and CMV-seropositive. The CDR3 loop reads CASSQAPRLGGYTF. The CDR3, as DNA: TGCGCCAGCAGCCAAGCTCCACGGTTAGGAGGCTACACCTTC.